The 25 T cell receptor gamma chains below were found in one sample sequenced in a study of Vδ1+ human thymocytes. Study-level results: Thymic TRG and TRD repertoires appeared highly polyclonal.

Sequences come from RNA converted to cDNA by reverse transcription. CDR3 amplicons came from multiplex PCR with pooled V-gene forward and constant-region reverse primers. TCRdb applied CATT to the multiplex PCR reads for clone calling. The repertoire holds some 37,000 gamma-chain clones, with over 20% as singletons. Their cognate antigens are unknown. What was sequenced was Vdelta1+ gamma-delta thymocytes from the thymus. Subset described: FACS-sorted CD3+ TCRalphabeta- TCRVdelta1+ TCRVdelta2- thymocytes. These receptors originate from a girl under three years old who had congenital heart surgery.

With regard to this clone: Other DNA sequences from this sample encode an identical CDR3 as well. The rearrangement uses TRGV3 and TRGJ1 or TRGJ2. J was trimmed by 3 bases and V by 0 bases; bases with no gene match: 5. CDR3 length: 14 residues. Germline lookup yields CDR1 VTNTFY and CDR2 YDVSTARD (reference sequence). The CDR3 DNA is TGTGCCACCTGGGACAGGCCTCTTTATTATAAGAAACTCTTT. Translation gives CATWDRPLYYKKLF.

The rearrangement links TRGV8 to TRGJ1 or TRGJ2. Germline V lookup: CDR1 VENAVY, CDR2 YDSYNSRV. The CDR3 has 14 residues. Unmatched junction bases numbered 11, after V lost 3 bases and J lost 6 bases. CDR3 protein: CATWDCVMGYKKLF. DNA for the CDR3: TGTGCCACCTGGGATTGCGTTATGGGTTATAAGAAACTCTTT.

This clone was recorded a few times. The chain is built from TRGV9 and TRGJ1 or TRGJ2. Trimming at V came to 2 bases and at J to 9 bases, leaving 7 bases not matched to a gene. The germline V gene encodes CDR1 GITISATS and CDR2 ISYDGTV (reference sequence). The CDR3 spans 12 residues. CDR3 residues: CALWEGHSKKLF. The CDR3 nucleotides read TGTGCCTTGTGGGAGGGTCATAGTAAGAAACTCTTT.

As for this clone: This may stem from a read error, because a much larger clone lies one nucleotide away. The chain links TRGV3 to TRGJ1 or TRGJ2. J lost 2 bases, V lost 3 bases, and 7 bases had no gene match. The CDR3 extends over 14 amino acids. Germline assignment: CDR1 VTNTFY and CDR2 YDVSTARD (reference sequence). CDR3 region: CATWDGSDYYKKLF. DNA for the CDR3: TGTGCCACCTGGGACGGTTCGGATTATTATAAGAAACTCTTT.

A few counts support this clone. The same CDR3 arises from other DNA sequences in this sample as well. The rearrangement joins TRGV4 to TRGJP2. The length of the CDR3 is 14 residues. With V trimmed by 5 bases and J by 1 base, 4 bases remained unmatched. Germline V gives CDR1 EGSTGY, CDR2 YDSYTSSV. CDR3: CATWGRSSDWIKTF. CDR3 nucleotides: TGTGCCACCTGGGGCCGTAGTAGTGATTGGATCAAGACGTTT.

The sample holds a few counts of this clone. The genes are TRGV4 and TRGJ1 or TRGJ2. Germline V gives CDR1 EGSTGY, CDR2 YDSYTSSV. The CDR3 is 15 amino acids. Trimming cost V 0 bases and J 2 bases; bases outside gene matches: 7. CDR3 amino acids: CATWDGRKDYYKKLF. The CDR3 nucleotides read TGTGCCACCTGGGATGGGCGGAAGGATTATTATAAGAAACTCTTT.

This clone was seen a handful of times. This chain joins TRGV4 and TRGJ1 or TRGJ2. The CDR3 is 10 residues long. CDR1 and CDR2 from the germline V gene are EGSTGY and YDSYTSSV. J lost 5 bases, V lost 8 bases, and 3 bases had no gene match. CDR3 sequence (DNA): TGTGCCACCTCCAATTATAAGAAACTCTTT. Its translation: CATSNYKKLF.

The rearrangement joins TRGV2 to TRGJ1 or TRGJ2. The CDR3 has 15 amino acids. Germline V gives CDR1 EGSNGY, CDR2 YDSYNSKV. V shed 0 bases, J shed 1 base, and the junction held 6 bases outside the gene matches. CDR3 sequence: CATWDGTINYYKKLF. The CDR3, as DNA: TGTGCCACCTGGGACGGGACTATCAATTATTATAAGAAACTCTTT.

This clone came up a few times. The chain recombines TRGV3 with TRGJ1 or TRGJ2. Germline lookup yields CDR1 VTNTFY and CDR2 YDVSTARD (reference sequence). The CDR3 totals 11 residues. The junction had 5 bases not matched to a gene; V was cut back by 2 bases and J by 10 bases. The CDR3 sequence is CATWDKGKKLF. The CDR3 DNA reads TGTGCCACCTGGGACAAAGGCAAGAAACTCTTT.

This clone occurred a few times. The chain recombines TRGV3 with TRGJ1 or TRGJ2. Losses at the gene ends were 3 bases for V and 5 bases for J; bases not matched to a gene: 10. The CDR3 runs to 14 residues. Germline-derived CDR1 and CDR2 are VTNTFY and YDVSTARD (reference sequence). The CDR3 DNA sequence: TGTGCCACCTGGGACCACCTAAGGGATTATAAGAAACTCTTT. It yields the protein CATWDHLRDYKKLF.

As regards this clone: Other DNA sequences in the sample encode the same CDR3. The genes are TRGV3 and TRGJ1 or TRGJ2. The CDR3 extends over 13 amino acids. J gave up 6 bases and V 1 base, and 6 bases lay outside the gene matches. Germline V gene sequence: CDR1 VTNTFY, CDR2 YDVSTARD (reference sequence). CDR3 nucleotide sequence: TGTGCCACCTGGGACAGTCTCGGTTATAAGAAACTCTTT. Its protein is CATWDSLGYKKLF.

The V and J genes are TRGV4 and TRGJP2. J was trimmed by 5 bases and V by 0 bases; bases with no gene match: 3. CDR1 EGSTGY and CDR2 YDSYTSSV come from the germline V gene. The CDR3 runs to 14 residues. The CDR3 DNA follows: TGTGCCACCTGGGATGGGGTCAGTGATTGGATCAAGACGTTT. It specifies CATWDGVSDWIKTF.

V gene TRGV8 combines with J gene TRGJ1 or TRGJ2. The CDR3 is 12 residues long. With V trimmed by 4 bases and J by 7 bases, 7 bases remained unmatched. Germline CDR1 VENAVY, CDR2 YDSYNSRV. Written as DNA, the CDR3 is TGTGCCACCTGGGAGCGTCGGTATAAGAAACTCTTT. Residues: CATWERRYKKLF.

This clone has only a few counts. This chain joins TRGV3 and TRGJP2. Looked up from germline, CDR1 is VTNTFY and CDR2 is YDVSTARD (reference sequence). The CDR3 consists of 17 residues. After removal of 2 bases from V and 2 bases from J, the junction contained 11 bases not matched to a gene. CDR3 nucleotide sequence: TGTGCCACCTGGGACAAAGGATGGGGAAGTAGTGATTGGATCAAGACGTTT. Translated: CATWDKGWGSSDWIKTF.

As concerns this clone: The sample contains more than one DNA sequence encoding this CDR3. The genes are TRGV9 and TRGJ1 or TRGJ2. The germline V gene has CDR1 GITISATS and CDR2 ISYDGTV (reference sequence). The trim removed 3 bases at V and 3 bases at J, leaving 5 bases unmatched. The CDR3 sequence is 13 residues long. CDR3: CALWELPYYKKLF. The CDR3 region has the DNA TGTGCCTTGTGGGAGCTACCTTATTATAAGAAACTCTTT.

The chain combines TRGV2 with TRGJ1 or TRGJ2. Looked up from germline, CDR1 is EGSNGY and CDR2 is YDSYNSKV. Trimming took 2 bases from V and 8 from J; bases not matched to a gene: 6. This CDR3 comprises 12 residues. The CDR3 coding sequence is TGTGCCACCTGGGACGTTAACAATAAGAAACTCTTT. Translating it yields CATWDVNNKKLF.

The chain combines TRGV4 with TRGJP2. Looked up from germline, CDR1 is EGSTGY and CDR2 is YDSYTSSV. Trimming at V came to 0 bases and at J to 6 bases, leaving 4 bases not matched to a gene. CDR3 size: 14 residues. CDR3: CATWDGPRDWIKTF. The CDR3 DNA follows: TGTGCCACCTGGGATGGGCCACGTGATTGGATCAAGACGTTT.

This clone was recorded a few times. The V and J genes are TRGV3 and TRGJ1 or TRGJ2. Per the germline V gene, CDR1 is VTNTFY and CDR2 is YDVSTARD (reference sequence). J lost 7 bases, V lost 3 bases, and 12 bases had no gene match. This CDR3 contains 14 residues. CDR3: CATWDPTTNYKKLF. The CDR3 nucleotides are TGTGCCACCTGGGACCCGACCACGAACTATAAGAAACTCTTT.

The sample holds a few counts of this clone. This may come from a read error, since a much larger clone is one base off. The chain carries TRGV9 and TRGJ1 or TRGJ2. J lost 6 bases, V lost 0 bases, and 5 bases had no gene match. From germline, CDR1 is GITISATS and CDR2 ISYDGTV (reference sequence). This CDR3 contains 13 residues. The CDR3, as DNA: TGTGCCTTGTGGGAGGTGCCTTTTTATAAGAAACTCTTT. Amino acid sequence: CALWEVPFYKKLF.

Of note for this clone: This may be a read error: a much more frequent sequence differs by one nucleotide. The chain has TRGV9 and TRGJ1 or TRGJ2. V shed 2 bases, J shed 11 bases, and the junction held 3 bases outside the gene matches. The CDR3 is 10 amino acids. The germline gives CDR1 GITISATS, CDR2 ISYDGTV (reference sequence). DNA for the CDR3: TGTGCCTTGTGGGAGGATCAGAAACTCTTT. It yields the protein CALWEDQKLF.

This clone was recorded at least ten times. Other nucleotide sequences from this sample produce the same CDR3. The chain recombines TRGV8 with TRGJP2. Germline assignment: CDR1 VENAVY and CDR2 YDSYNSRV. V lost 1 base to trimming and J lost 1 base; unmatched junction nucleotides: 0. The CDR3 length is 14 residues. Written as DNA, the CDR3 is TGTGCCACCTGGGATAGTAGTAGTGATTGGATCAAGACGTTT. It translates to CATWDSSSDWIKTF.

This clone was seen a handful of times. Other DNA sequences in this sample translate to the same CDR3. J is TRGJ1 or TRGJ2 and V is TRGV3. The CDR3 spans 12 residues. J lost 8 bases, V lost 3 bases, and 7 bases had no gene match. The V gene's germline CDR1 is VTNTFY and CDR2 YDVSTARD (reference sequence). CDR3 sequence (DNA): TGTGCCACCTGGGACCGACGAGATAAGAAACTCTTT. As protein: CATWDRRDKKLF.

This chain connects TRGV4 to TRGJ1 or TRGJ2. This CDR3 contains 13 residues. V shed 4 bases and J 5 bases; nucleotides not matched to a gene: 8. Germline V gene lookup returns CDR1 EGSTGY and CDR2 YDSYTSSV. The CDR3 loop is CATWELVDYKKLF. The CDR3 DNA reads TGTGCCACCTGGGAATTGGTCGATTATAAGAAACTCTTT.

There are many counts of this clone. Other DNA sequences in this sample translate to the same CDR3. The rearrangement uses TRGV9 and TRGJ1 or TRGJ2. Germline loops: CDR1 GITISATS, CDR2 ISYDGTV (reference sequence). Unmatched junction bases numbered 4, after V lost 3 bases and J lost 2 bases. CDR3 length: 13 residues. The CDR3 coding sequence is TGTGCCTTGTGGGAGCCGGATTATTATAAGAAACTCTTT. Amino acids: CALWEPDYYKKLF.

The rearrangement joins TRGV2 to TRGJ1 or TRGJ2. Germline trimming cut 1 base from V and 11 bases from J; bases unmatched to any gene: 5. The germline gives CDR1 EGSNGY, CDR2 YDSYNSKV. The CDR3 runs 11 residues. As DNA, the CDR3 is TGTGCCACCTGGGACGGTGGTCAGAAACTCTTT. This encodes CATWDGGQKLF.